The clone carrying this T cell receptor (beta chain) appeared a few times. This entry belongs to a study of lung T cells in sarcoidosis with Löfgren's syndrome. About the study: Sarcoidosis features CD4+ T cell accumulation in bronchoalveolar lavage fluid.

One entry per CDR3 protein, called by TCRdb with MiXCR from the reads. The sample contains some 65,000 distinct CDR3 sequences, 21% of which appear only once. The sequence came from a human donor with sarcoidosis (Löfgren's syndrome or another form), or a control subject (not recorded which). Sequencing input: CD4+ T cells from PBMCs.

CDR3 coding DNA: TGTGCCAGCTCACGAGAAATAGGGAACACTGAAGCTTTCTTT. This gives the protein CASSREIGNTEAFF. The genes are TRBV18 and TRBJ1-1; D unclear. The CDR3 has 14 residues. Deletions cut 4 bases from V and 1 base from J, with 10 bases between. Germline V gene sequence: CDR1 KGHSH, CDR2 LQKENI.